Each of the 12 T cell receptor beta chains below was sequenced from the same sample in a study of blood T cell repertoires in COVID-19. Here immunoSEQ multiplex PCR was the method, and the copy in TCRdb shows in-frame clones only, minus some. The data hold 30,000 to 45,000 clones, with roughly 80% observed a single time. Source material: peripheral blood. These TCRs come from a man older than 75 with active or convalescent COVID-19.

The DNA of the CDR3 is TGCAGCGTTCTAGGGGGGGTTCGGAACGAGCAGTACTTC. Translating gives CSVLGGVRNEQYF. The chain has TRBV29-1 and TRBJ2-7; a weak D match, TRBD2 (7 bases). Germline V lookup: CDR1 SQVTM, CDR2 ANQGSEA. With 5 bases removed from V and 5 bases from J, the gap between germline ends came to 16 bases. The CDR3 has 13 residues.

The chain combines TRBV9 with TRBJ2-7; TRBD2 agrees at 7 bases. This CDR3 comprises 13 residues. Looked up from germline, CDR1 is SGDLS and CDR2 is YYNGEE. Unmatched junction bases numbered 10, after V lost 10 bases and J lost 3 bases. CDR3 bases: TGTGCCTTTACGGGGGAGGGCCTCTACGAGCAGTACTTC. Translating it yields CAFTGEGLYEQYF.

This clone occurred a few times. This chain connects TRBV6-1 to TRBJ2-5; D is possibly TRBD2 (7 bases). V lost 2 bases and J 5 bases, leaving 18 bases between the germline ends. Looked up from germline, CDR1 is MNHNS and CDR2 is SASEGT. The CDR3 is made up of 16 amino acids. CDR3 sequence: CASSEYGRGLGETQYF. CDR3 DNA sequence: TGTGCCAGCAGTGAATATGGGCGGGGGCTAGGGGAGACCCAGTACTTC.

The CDR3 nucleotides read TGCGCCAGCAGCTTGGTCGGTTACCAAGAGACCCAGTACTTC. The encoded protein is CASSLVGYQETQYF. The V gene is TRBV5-1, the J gene TRBJ2-5, with D uncertain. The length of the CDR3 is 14 residues. Per the germline V gene, CDR1 is SGHRS and CDR2 is YFSETQ. V lost 0 bases and J lost 0, with 6 bases in between. The full variable domain, in which reference TRBV5-1 and TRBJ2-5 provide the parts outside the CDR3, is KAGVTQTPRYLIKTRGQQVTLSCSPISGHRSVSWYQQTPGQGLQFLFEYFSETQRNKGNFPGRFSGRQFSNSRSEMNVSTLELGDSALYLCASSLVGYQETQYFGPGTRLLVL.

The gene calls are TRBV9 and TRBJ1-4, with 8 positions matching TRBD1. Germline V gives CDR1 SGDLS, CDR2 YYNGEE. Losses at the gene ends were 5 bases for V and 6 bases for J; bases not matched to a gene: 12. This CDR3 contains 16 residues. CDR3 residues: CASSPGLDRAYEKLFF. CDR3 coding DNA: TGTGCCAGCAGTCCGGGGCTGGACAGGGCCTATGAAAAACTGTTTTTT.

This sequence joins TRBV25-1 and TRBJ1-1; D is possibly TRBD1 (5 bases). Trimming cost V 7 bases and J 1 base, with 10 bases left between them. CDR1 is MGHDK, CDR2 SYGVNS, per germline. The CDR3 length is 13 residues. The DNA for the CDR3 is TGTGCCAGCAATAGGGGCAGGAACACTGAAGCTTTCTTT. It specifies CASNRGRNTEAFF.

V usage is TRBV4-2 and J usage is TRBJ2-4, with 9 bases identical to TRBD2. The length of the CDR3 is 19 residues. Germline V lookup: CDR1 LGHNA, CDR2 YNFKEQ. J lost 3 bases, V lost 0 bases, and 12 bases had no gene match. CDR3 protein: CASSQDWLAGLRGKNIQYF. The CDR3 coding sequence is TGTGCCAGCAGCCAAGATTGGCTAGCGGGGTTGAGAGGCAAAAACATTCAGTACTTC.

The J gene is TRBJ1-2, the V gene TRBV12-3 or TRBV12-4, with D maybe TRBD1 (5 bases). CDR3 size: 12 residues. V dropped 6 bases and J dropped 8 bases, with 13 bases sitting between them. Written as DNA, the CDR3 is TGTGCCAGCAGCTTAAACAGGTGGGGCTACACCTTC. Translation: CASSLNRWGYTF.

V gene TRBV10-3 combines with J gene TRBJ2-7; 7 nucleotides align to TRBD1. Trimming took 0 bases from V and 3 from J; bases not matched to a gene: 8. The CDR3 contains 16 residues. CDR1 is ENHRY and CDR2 is SYGVKD in the germline V gene. CDR3 residues: CAISESNRGSYYEQYF. CDR3 sequence (DNA): TGTGCCATCAGTGAGTCGAACAGGGGCTCTTACTACGAGCAGTACTTC.

The chain couples TRBV12-3 or TRBV12-4 to TRBJ1-1; D is uncertain. This CDR3 is built from 13 residues. Trimming took 5 bases from V and 3 from J, leaving 10 bases between them. CDR3 DNA sequence: TGTGCCAGCAGTGGGGTGGAGGACACTGAAGCTTTCTTT. Translated: CASSGVEDTEAFF.

The J gene is TRBJ1-3, the V gene TRBV6-5, with a weak D call TRBD1 (6 bases). The CDR3 runs 15 residues. Between the trimmed V and J ends, which lost 0 bases and 9 bases, there was a span of 15 bases. Looked up from germline, CDR1 is MNHEY and CDR2 is SVGAGI. The CDR3 here is CASSYSSRGGGTIYF. DNA of the CDR3: TGTGCCAGCAGTTACTCGAGCAGGGGTGGGGGCACCATATATTTT.

The V gene is TRBV5-4, the J gene TRBJ2-5; weak D call: TRBD1 (5 bases). Per the germline V gene, CDR1 is SGHNT and CDR2 is YYREEE (reference sequence). The CDR3 contains 14 residues. V shed 0 bases and J shed 4 bases, with 10 bases lying between them. CDR3 bases: TGTGCCAGCAGCTTGGGGGGCACGGGAGAGACCCAGTACTTC. It translates to CASSLGGTGETQYF. The full variable domain, with the rest looked up from reference TRBV5-4 and TRBJ2-5, is ETGVTQSPTHLIKTRGQQVTLRCSSQSGHNTVSWYQQALGQGPQFIFQYYREEENGRGNFPPRFSGLQFPNYSSELNVNALELDDSALYLCASSLGGTGETQYFGPGTRLLVL.